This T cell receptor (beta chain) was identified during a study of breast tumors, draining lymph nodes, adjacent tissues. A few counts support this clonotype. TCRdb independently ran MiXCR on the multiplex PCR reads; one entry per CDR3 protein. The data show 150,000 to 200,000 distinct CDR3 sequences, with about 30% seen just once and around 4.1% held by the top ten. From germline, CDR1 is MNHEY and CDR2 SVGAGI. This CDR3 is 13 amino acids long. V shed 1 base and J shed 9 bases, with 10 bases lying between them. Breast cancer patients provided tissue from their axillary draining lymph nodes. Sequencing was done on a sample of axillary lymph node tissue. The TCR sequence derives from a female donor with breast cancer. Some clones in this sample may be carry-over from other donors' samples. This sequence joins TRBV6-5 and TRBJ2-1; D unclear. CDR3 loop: CASSYFNRGEQFF. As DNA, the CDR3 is TGTGCCAGCAGTTACTTCAATAGAGGTGAGCAGTTCTTC.